Below, 29 T cell receptor beta chains from the same sample are listed, as sequenced in a study of CD8+ T cells in alopecia areata. Isolated RNA was reverse transcribed into cDNA used as the sequencing template. Generated by immunoSEQ multiplex PCR, the TCRdb table keeps only in-frame clones and is missing some. Of roughly 140,000 clones in the sample, 40% to 65% were seen once. This specimen was CD4+ T cells sorted from blood, taken at week 0. The receptors shown here come from a human donor with alopecia areata.

The chain couples TRBV2 to TRBJ2-1; the D is unclear. This CDR3 has 15 residues. With 8 bases removed from V and 0 bases from J, the gap between germline ends came to 14 bases. The germline gives CDR1 SNHLY, CDR2 FYNNEI. As DNA, the CDR3 is TGTGCCAGCCACCTCGGGCAGAACTCCTACAATGAGCAGTTCTTC. It yields the protein CASHLGQNSYNEQFF.

The chain employs TRBV7-6 and TRBJ2-1, with 9 positions matching TRBD1. Looked up from germline, CDR1 is SGHVS and CDR2 is FNYEAQ. Trimming at V came to 3 bases and at J to 6 bases, leaving 6 bases not matched to a gene. The CDR3 covers 15 residues. The CDR3, as DNA: TGTGCCAGCAGCTTGGGGGGACAGGGTATCAATGAGCAGTTCTTC. Protein: CASSLGGQGINEQFF.

This clone was counted between two and nine times. This sequence joins TRBV30 and TRBJ2-5, with 7 positions matching TRBD1. Germline lookup yields CDR1 GTSNPN and CDR2 SVGIG (reference sequence). V shed 2 bases and J 4 bases; nucleotides not matched to a gene: 7. The CDR3 spans 14 residues. The CDR3 sequence: CAWSQTGFRETQYF. The DNA for the CDR3 is TGTGCCTGGAGTCAGACAGGGTTTCGAGAGACCCAGTACTTC.

The genes are TRBV6-6 and TRBJ2-5, with TRBD2 as a possible D gene (5 bases). This CDR3 is 13 amino acids long. Germline lookup yields CDR1 MNHNY and CDR2 SVGAGI (reference sequence). Trimming left V 6 bases short and J 8 bases short, with 16 bases between. The DNA of the CDR3 is TGTGCCAGCAGATCCACCCTTCCGGGAACCCAGTACTTC. The encoded protein is CASRSTLPGTQYF.

The V and J genes are TRBV6-1 and TRBJ1-2; D is unresolved. The V end lost 3 bases, the J end lost 4 bases, and 6 bases lay between the germline ends. Germline-derived CDR1 and CDR2 are MNHNS and SASEGT. The CDR3 spans 12 residues. As DNA, the CDR3 is TGTGCCAGCAGTGATTGGAGCTATGGCTACACCTTC. As protein: CASSDWSYGYTF.

This sequence joins TRBV30 and TRBJ1-2; D remains ambiguous. This CDR3 comprises 13 residues. Germline assignment: CDR1 GTSNPN and CDR2 SVGIG (reference sequence). V gave up 4 bases and J gave up 3 bases, with 12 bases separating them. The CDR3 DNA reads as TGTGCCTGGAATCGTAGGCTCGACTATGGCTACACCTTC. Translation: CAWNRRLDYGYTF.

This clone showed up just a few times. The chain is built from TRBV21-1 and TRBJ2-3. TRBV21-1 is noted as a pseudogene. This CDR3 contains 13 residues. The CDR3 DNA follows: TGTGCCAGCCTCCCGGCTAGCACAGATACGCAGTATTTT. Its translation: CASLPASTDTQYF.

The genes are TRBV19 and TRBJ2-1, with D tentatively TRBD1 (5 bases). Trimming took 7 bases from V and 4 from J, leaving 17 bases between them. Germline V gives CDR1 LNHDA, CDR2 SQIVND (reference sequence). The CDR3 is 15 amino acids. CDR3 in DNA: TGTGCCAGTAACATGGGGCGACTGCTATACAATGAGCAGTTCTTC. It translates to CASNMGRLLYNEQFF. Looking up the rest from reference TRBV19 and TRBJ2-1 gives the full variable domain: DGGITQSPKYLFRKEGQNVTLSCEQNLNHDAMYWYRQDPGQGLRLIYYSQIVNDFQKGDIAEGYSVSREKKESFPLTVTSAQKNPTAFYLCASNMGRLLYNEQFFGPGTRLTVL.

The chain carries TRBV29-1 and TRBJ2-5, with D perhaps matching TRBD2 (5 bases). Germline CDR1 reads SQVTM; CDR2 reads ANQGSEA. The CDR3 sequence is 10 residues long. V gave up 7 bases and J gave up 5 bases, with 8 bases separating them. The DNA of the CDR3 is TGCAGCGCTAGCTGGGAGACCCAGTACTTC. Amino acid sequence: CSASWETQYF.

The rearrangement uses TRBV29-1 and TRBJ2-1; the match to TRBD2 covers 10 bases. V lost 4 bases, J lost 9 bases, and 9 bases stayed unmatched. The CDR3 loop spans 14 amino acids. The germline CDR1 and CDR2 sequences are SQVTM and ANQGSEA. The CDR3 DNA is TGCAGCGTTGCTCTAGCGGGAGTTTGGGGTGAGCAGTTCTTC. It translates to CSVALAGVWGEQFF.

This rearrangement joins TRBV30 to TRBJ1-5; 8 bases map to TRBD1. This CDR3 is 16 amino acids long. Unmatched junction bases numbered 11, after V lost 4 bases and J lost 3 bases. Per the germline V gene, CDR1 is GTSNPN and CDR2 is SVGIG (reference sequence). The CDR3 sequence is CAWTTPAGGFNQPQHF. CDR3 in DNA: TGTGCCTGGACCACCCCCGCAGGGGGCTTCAATCAGCCCCAGCATTTT. Variable domain in full (rest from reference TRBV30 and TRBJ1-5): SQTIHQWPATLVQPVGSPLSLECTVEGTSNPNLYWYRQAAGRGLQLLFYSVGIGQISSEVPQNLSASRPQDRQFILSSKKLLLSDSGFYLCAWTTPAGGFNQPQHFGDGTRLSIL.

This clone came up once. The V and J genes are TRBV14 and TRBJ2-3; no firm D call. CDR3 size: 13 residues. V lost 2 bases, J lost 6 bases, and 9 bases lay in between. Germline V gives CDR1 SGHDN, CDR2 FVKESK. CDR3 sequence: CASSQTIRDTQYF. In nucleotides, the CDR3 is TGTGCCAGCAGCCAAACGATCAGGGATACGCAGTATTTT.

Only a few counts were recorded for this clone. The rearrangement uses TRBV7-9 and TRBJ2-3; D may be TRBD1 (5 bases). Germline V gives CDR1 SEHNR, CDR2 FQNEAQ (reference sequence). Trimming cost V 2 bases and J 4 bases, with 7 bases left between them. The CDR3 loop spans 13 amino acids. CDR3 region: CASSLLGADTQYF. DNA for the CDR3: TGTGCCAGCAGCTTATTAGGGGCAGATACGCAGTATTTT. Filled out from reference TRBV7-9 and TRBJ2-3, the complete variable domain reads DTGVSQNPRHKITKRGQNVTFRCDPISEHNRLYWYRQTLGQGPEFLTYFQNEAQLEKSRLLSDRFSAERPKGSFSTLEIQRTEQGDSAMYLCASSLLGADTQYFGPGTRLTVL.

The V and J genes are TRBV7-2 and TRBJ2-7, with 8 bases lining up with TRBD2. This CDR3 is 12 amino acids long. Per germline, CDR1 SGHTA and CDR2 FQGNSA. The J segment lost 10 bases and the V segment lost 6 bases, leaving 8 bases of the junction unmatched. CDR3 protein: CASRTVAGKQYF. CDR3 sequence (DNA): TGTGCCAGCAGGACAGTAGCGGGAAAACAGTACTTC. Full variable domain (missing parts from reference TRBV7-2 and TRBJ2-7): GAGVSQSPSNKVTEKGKDVELRCDPISGHTALYWYRQSLGQGLEFLIYFQGNSAPDKSGLPSDRFSAERTGGSVSTLTIQRTQQEDSAVYLCASRTVAGKQYFGPGTRLTVT.

The chain recombines TRBV20-1 with TRBJ1-2; no clear D gene. Trimming removed 5 bases at V and 4 bases at J, with 8 bases between. CDR3 length equals 11 residues. The germline V gene encodes CDR1 DFQATT and CDR2 SNEGSKA (reference sequence). CDR3 nucleotide sequence: TGCAGTGCTCAACATAGCTATGGCTACACCTTC. Its protein is CSAQHSYGYTF.

The chain uses TRBV5-1 and TRBJ1-1; no clear D gene. Between the trimmed V and J ends, which lost 2 bases and 1 base, there was a span of 6 bases. In germline, CDR1 is SGHRS, CDR2 YFSETQ. The length of the CDR3 is 13 residues. The CDR3 reads CASSFVANTEAFF. As DNA, the CDR3 is TGCGCCAGCAGCTTCGTAGCGAACACTGAAGCTTTCTTT. The whole variable domain, remainder taken from reference TRBV5-1 and TRBJ1-1, is KAGVTQTPRYLIKTRGQQVTLSCSPISGHRSVSWYQQTPGQGLQFLFEYFSETQRNKGNFPGRFSGRQFSNSRSEMNVSTLELGDSALYLCASSFVANTEAFFGQGTRLTVV.

This clone was detected only a few times. This chain links TRBV25-1 with TRBJ1-5; the D gene is possibly TRBD1 (6 bases). Germline lookup yields CDR1 MGHDK and CDR2 SYGVNS. The CDR3 has 14 residues. The V gene lost 7 bases and the J gene lost 6 bases, with 16 bases spanning the gap. The CDR3 loop is CASTGGGASQPQHF. The CDR3 DNA is TGTGCCAGCACCGGCGGGGGGGCAAGTCAGCCCCAGCATTTT.

The rearrangement links TRBV29-1 to TRBJ1-3; D not resolved. The CDR3 contains 11 residues. The germline V gene has CDR1 SQVTM and CDR2 ANQGSEA. V lost 6 bases and J lost 4, with 7 bases in between. The CDR3 sequence is CSVVQGNTIYF. The CDR3 bases are TGCAGCGTCGTACAGGGAAACACCATATATTTT.

This clone has just a few counts. The chain joins TRBV5-1 to TRBJ2-5, with D hard to call. The CDR3 spans 15 residues. Trimming stripped 4 bases from V and 2 bases from J, with 15 bases between. Germline V lookup: CDR1 SGHRS, CDR2 YFSETQ. Here the CDR3 DNA reads TGCGCCAGCAGCAGGGCGGCGGCTGGGCAAGAGACCCAGTACTTC. Translating gives CASSRAAAGQETQYF.

The chain carries TRBV28 and TRBJ2-3; D gene uncertain. The CDR3 runs to 15 residues. In germline, CDR1 is MDHEN, CDR2 SYDVKM. V lost 6 bases, J lost 6 bases, and 19 bases lay in between. This CDR3 is CASRSGQTFRDTQYF. The CDR3, as DNA: TGTGCCAGCAGAAGTGGGCAGACTTTCAGGGATACGCAGTATTTT.

This clone turned up a few times. This chain connects TRBV29-1 to TRBJ1-2, with D uncertain. Germline CDR1 reads SQVTM; CDR2 reads ANQGSEA. V lost 0 bases to trimming and J lost 3 bases, with 11 bases between them. The CDR3 has 14 amino acids. The CDR3 reads CSVEDLVEDYGYTF. CDR3 bases: TGCAGCGTTGAAGATTTAGTAGAGGACTATGGCTACACCTTC.

V is TRBV23-1 and J is TRBJ2-7; 8 bases line up with TRBD1. TRBV23-1 is annotated as an ORF whose role is uncertain. The CDR3 is made up of 14 amino acids. The trim removed 7 bases at V and 3 bases at J, leaving 8 bases unmatched. The CDR3 sequence: CASMCDRGYYEQYF. The CDR3 coding sequence is TGCGCCAGCATGTGTGACAGGGGTTACTACGAGCAGTACTTC.

The chain recombines TRBV5-1 with TRBJ2-7, with D perhaps TRBD2 (6 bases). V was trimmed by 4 bases and J by 6 bases, leaving 14 bases between them. The CDR3 has 13 amino acids. Germline CDR1 reads SGHRS; CDR2 reads YFSETQ. For the CDR3, the DNA is TGCGCCAGCAGCGGGGACTCCCTATCCGAGCAGTACTTC. It is translated as CASSGDSLSEQYF.

This clone showed up just a few times. The rearrangement joins TRBV7-8 to TRBJ2-2; D is possibly TRBD2 (7 bases). This CDR3 has 14 amino acids. The ends were cut back, 3 bases at V and 5 bases at J, with 10 bases in the middle. Per the germline V gene, CDR1 is SGHVS and CDR2 is FQNEAQ. The CDR3 DNA sequence: TGTGCCAGCAGCTTCGGGGGGCAGACCGGGGAGCTGTTTTTT. Translated, it gives CASSFGGQTGELFF.

The chain is built from TRBV2 and TRBJ1-1; TRBD1 might be the D (5 bases). Germline values: CDR1 SNHLY, CDR2 FYNNEI. This CDR3 has 14 residues. Trimming cost V 4 bases and J 4 bases, with 13 bases left between them. The CDR3 protein is CASSVRDGGTEAFF. For the CDR3, the DNA is TGTGCCAGCAGTGTGAGGGACGGGGGCACTGAAGCTTTCTTT.

The V and J genes are TRBV5-1 and TRBJ2-5; a possible D gene is TRBD2 (6 bases). Trimming removed 0 bases from V and 2 bases from J, with 11 bases in between. From germline, CDR1 is SGHRS and CDR2 YFSETQ. The CDR3 length is 15 residues. The CDR3 DNA reads as TGCGCCAGCAGCTTGGGGACTAACCATCAAGAGACCCAGTACTTC. Translation: CASSLGTNHQETQYF.

The chain joins TRBV29-1 to TRBJ2-2, with a tentative D call TRBD2 (5 bases). CDR3 size: 14 residues. Germline V gene lookup returns CDR1 SQVTM and CDR2 ANQGSEA. The germline V and J ends were trimmed by 1 base and 4 bases, with 10 bases remaining between them. DNA of the CDR3: TGCAGCGTTGAAGGGAGCGGATTCACCGGGGAGCTGTTTTTT. Amino acids: CSVEGSGFTGELFF.

Written as DNA, the CDR3 is TGCGCCAGCAGCTTGCCTAGCCCGAGCACCGGGGAGCTGTTTTTT. This gives the protein CASSLPSPSTGELFF. The V gene is TRBV5-1, the J gene TRBJ2-2; D may be TRBD2 (5 bases). The CDR3 has 15 amino acids. The V and J ends lost 1 base and 4 bases respectively, with 11 bases between them. CDR1 and CDR2 (germline): SGHRS, YFSETQ.

The rearrangement links TRBV18 to TRBJ2-7; tentative D call: TRBD1 (6 bases). The CDR3 sequence is 15 residues long. Trimming took 2 bases from V and 2 from J, leaving 13 bases between them. Germline values: CDR1 KGHSH, CDR2 LQKENI. The CDR3 spells CASSPTGQITYEQYF. CDR3 nucleotide sequence: TGTGCCAGCTCACCAACCGGACAGATCACCTACGAGCAGTACTTC. The variable domain in full, with the rest retrieved from reference TRBV18 and TRBJ2-7, is NAGVMQNPRHLVRRRGQEARLRCSPMKGHSHVYWYRQLPEEGLKFMVYLQKENIIDESGMPKERFSAEFPKEGPSILRIQQVVRGDSAAYFCASSPTGQITYEQYFGPGTRLTVT.